This entry concerns a single T cell receptor beta chain. These data originate in a study of blood T cells in healthy people across ages. Combining a sample-barcoded 5' primer with a J-beta primer mix, a second PCR ran for about 7 to 12 cycles. Every cDNA molecule bore a tag from a template-switch adaptor containing 12 random nucleotides. One entry per CDR3 protein, called by TCRdb with MiXCR from the 5' RACE reads. The table has about 1.6 million distinct CDR3 sequences, around 36% seen once. Per-sample PBMC isolation yielded at least 6.5 million cells. This TCR was recovered from a woman younger than 45 in good health. Sequenced: blood.

In nucleotides, the CDR3 is TGTGCCAGCAGCGACCAGCAATCTAGCACAGATACGCAGTATTTT. Translated: CASSDQQSSTDTQYF. The chain links TRBV9 to TRBJ2-3; no clear D gene. CDR3 size: 15 residues. V gave up 3 bases and J gave up 0 bases, with 11 bases separating them. Germline CDR1 is SGDLS and CDR2 is YYNGEE.